This T cell receptor (beta chain) was sequenced for a study of CD8 T cells in ankylosing spondylitis. Study results and limitations: Disease-linked clones reportedly concentrated significantly in matched ankylosing spondylitis synovial fluid. Disease-linked clones proved CD8+ and comparatively uncommon in peripheral blood.

Quantitative 5'-RACE with molecular barcodes produced the TCR beta libraries. One entry per CDR3 protein results from TCRdb running MiXCR on the 5' RACE reads. This table has 45,000 to 60,000 distinct CDR3 sequences, roughly 7.3% appearing once. Trimming took off 5 bases at V and 0 bases at J, with 15 bases between the two ends. The CDR3 extends over 16 amino acids. The germline CDR1 and CDR2 sequences are SGHVS and FQNEAQ. Many counts were recorded for this clonotype. What it binds is unknown. Source material: blood, either unsorted or a sorted T cell fraction (not recorded which). The chain is built from TRBV7-8 and TRBJ2-3; a weak D match, TRBD2 (6 bases). The clonotype comes from a female donor with ankylosing spondylitis or in good health (not recorded which). CDR3 protein: CASSPLGLTSTDTQYF. The CDR3 DNA reads TGTGCCAGCAGCCCACTGGGACTGACTAGCACAGATACGCAGTATTTT.